This T cell receptor beta chain was sequenced during a study of early T cells in non-severe SARS-CoV-2 infection. Looking at the study overall: Sequencing was performed on bulk RNA from unsorted whole blood, leaving chains unpaired. Study-level points and caveats: Missing private and CD4 specificities, VDJdb matching favored anti-spike CD8 responses.

As to this clonotype: Its antigen is still unknown.

The TCR library protocol attached unique molecular identifiers to the individual cDNA molecules. Using its own MiXCR run on the 5' RACE reads, TCRdb lists one record per CDR3 protein. The sample carries roughly 120,000 distinct CDR3 sequences, under 15% recorded once. The germline V gene has CDR1 MGHRA and CDR2 YSYEKL. Trimming took 2 bases from V and 1 from J, leaving 13 bases between them. The CDR3 extends over 16 amino acids. The TCR sequence derives from an adult who was a healthcare worker with PCR-confirmed SARS-CoV-2 infection or an uninfected control (not recorded which). V is TRBV4-1 and J is TRBJ2-3; D unresolved. The sample taken for sequencing was whole blood. CDR3 DNA: TGCGCCAGCAGCCAAACCTCACTGGAACGCACAGATACGCAGTATTTT. Amino acid sequence: CASSQTSLERTDTQYF.